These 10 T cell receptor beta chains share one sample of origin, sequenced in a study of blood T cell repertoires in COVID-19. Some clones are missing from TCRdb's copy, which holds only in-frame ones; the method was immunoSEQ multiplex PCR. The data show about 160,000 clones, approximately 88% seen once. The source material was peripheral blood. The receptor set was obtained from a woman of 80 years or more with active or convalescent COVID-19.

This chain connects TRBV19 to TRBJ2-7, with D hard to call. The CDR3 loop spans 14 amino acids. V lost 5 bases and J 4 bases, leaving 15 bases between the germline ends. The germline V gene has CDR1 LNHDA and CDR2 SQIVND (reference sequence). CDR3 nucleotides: TGTGCCAGTAGTTTCGAAAATAACTTATACGAGCAGTACTTC. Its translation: CASSFENNLYEQYF.

Here the CDR3 reads CASSLAGTVNTEAFF. Here the CDR3 DNA reads TGTGCCAGCAGCTTAGCTGGGACAGTAAACACTGAAGCTTTCTTT. The chain couples TRBV7-6 to TRBJ1-1, with 7 positions matching TRBD1. Germline CDR1 SGHVS, CDR2 FNYEAQ. The CDR3 runs to 15 residues. The V segment lost 0 bases and the J segment 2 bases; nucleotides outside the gene matches: 3.

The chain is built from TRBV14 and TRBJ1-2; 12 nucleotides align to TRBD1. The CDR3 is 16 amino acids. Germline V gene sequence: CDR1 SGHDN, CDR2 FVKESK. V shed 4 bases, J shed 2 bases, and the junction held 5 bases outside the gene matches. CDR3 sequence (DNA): TGTGCCAGCAGCCGGGCCGGGACAGGGGGCAACTATGGCTACACCTTC. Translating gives CASSRAGTGGNYGYTF.

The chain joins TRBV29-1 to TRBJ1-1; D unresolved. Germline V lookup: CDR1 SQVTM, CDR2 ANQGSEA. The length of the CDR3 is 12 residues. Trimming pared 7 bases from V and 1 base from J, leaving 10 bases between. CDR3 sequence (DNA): TGCAGCGCCCTACCAGGGAACACTGAAGCTTTCTTT. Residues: CSALPGNTEAFF.

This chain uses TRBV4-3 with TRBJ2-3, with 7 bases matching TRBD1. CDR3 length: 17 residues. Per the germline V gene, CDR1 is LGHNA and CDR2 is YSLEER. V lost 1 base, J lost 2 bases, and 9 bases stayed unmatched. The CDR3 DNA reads TGCGCCAGCAGCCAAGGACAGGGTCTTTTTTACACAGATACGCAGTATTTT. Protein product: CASSQGQGLFYTDTQYF.

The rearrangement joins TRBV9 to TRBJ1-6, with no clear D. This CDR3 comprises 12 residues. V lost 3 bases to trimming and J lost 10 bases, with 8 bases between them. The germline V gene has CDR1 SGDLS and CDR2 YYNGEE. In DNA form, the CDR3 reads TGTGCCAGCAGCGAGCTGGGCTCACCCCTCCACTTT. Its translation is CASSELGSPLHF.

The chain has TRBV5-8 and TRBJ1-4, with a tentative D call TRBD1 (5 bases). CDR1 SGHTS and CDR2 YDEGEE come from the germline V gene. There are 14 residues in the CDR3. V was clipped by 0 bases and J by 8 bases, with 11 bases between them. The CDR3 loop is CASSLEGVQEKLFF. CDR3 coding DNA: TGTGCCAGCAGCTTGGAAGGGGTCCAGGAAAAACTGTTTTTT.

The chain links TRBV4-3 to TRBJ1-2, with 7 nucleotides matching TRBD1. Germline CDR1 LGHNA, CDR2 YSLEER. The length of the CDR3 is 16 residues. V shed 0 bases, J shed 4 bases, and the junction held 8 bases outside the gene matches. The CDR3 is CASSQDRLGQTYGYTF. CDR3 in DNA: TGCGCCAGCAGCCAAGACCGTCTGGGACAGACCTATGGCTACACCTTC.

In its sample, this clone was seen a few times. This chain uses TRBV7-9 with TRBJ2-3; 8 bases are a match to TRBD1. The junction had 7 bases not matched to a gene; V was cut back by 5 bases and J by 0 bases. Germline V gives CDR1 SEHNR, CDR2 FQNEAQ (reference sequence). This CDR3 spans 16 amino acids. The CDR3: CASSPTGESSTDTQYF. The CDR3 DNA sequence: TGTGCCAGCAGCCCGACAGGGGAGAGTAGCACAGATACGCAGTATTTT.

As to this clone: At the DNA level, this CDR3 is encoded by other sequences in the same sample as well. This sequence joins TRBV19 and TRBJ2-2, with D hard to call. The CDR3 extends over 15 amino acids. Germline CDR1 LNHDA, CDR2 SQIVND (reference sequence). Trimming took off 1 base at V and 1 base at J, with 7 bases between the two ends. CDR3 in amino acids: CASSIVSGNTGELFF. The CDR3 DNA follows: TGTGCCAGTAGTATAGTGTCGGGGAACACCGGGGAGCTGTTTTTT. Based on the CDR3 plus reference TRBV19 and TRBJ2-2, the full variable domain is DGGITQSPKYLFRKEGQNVTLSCEQNLNHDAMYWYRQDPGQGLRLIYYSQIVNDFQKGDIAEGYSVSREKKESFPLTVTSAQKNPTAFYLCASSIVSGNTGELFFGEGSRLTVL.